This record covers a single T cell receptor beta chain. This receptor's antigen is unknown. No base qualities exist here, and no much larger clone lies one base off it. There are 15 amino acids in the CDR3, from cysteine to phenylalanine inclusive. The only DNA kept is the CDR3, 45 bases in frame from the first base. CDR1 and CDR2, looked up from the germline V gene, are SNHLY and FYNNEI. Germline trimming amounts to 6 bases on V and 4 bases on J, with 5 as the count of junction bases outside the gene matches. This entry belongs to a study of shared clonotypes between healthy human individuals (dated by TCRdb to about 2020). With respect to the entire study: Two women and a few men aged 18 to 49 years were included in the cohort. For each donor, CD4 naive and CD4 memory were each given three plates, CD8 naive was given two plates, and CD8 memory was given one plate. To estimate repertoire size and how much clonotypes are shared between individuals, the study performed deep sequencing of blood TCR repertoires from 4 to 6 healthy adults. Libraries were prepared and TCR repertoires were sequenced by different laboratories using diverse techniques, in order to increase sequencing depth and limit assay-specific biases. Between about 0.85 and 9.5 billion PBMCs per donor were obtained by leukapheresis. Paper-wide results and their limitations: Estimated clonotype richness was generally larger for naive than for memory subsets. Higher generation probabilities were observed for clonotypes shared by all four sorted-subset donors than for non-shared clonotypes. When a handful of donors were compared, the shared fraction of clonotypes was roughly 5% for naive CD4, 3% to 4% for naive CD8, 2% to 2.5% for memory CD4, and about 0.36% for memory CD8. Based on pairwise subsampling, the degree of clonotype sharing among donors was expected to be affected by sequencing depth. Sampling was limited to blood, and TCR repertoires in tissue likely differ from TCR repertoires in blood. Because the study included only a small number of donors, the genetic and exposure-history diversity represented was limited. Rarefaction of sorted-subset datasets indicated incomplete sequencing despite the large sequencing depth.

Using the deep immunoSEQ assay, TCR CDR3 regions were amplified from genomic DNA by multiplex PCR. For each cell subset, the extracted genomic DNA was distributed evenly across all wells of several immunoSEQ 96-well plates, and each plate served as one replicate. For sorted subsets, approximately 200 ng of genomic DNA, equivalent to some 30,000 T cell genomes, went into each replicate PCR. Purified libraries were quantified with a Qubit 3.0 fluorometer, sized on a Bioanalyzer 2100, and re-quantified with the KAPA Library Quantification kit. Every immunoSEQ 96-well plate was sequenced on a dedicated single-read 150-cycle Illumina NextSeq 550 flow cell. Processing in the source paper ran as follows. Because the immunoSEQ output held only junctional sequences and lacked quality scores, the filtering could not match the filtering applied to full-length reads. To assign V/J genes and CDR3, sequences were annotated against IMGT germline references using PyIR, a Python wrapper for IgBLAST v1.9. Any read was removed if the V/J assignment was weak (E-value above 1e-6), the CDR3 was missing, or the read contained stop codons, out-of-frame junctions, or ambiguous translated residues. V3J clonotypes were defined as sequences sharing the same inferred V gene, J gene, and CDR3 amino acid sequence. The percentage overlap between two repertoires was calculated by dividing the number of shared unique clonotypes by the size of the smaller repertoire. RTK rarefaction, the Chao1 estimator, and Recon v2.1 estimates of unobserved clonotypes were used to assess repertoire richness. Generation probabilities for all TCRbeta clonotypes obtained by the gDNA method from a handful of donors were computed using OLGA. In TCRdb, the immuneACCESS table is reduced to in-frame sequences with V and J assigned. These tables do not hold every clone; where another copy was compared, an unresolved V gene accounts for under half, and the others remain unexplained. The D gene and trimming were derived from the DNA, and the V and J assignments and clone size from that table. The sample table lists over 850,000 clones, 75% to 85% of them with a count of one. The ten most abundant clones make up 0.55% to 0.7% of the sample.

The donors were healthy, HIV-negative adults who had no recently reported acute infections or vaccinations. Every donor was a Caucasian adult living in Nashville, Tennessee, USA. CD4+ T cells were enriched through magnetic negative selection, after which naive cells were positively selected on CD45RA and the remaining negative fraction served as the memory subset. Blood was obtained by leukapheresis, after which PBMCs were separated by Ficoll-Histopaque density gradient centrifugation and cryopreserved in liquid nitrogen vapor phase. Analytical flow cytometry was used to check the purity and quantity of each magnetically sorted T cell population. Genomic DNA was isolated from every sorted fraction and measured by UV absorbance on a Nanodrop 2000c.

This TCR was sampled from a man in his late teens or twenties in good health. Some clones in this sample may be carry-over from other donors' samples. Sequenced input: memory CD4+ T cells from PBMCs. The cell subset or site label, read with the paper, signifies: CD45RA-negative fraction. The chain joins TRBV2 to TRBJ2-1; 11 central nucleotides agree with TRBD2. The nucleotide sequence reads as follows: TGTGCCAGCAGGGAGACTAGCGGGACTTACAATGAGCAGTTCTTC. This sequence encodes CASRETSGTYNEQFF.